This record concerns one T cell receptor (beta chain) sequence. The PCR employed 60 Vbeta primers together with 13 Jbeta primers. Libraries were prepared by immunoSEQ multiplex PCR; TCRdb keeps only in-frame clonotypes and omits some of them. The sample consists of roughly 120,000 clones, more than 65% of them appearing once. The data derive from a study of cytomegalovirus exposure and HLA in healthy donors. Sequenced material: PBMCs. This TCR came from a woman aged 40 to 50 in good health and CMV-seropositive.

Here the CDR3 reads CASTIAALEQFF. The CDR3, as DNA: TGTGCCAGCACCATAGCGGCATTGGAGCAGTTCTTC. This sequence joins TRBV5-8 and TRBJ2-1, with a weak D call TRBD2 (6 bases). The germline V gene has CDR1 SGHTS and CDR2 YDEGEE. The V gene lost 6 bases and the J gene lost 10 bases, with 14 bases spanning the gap. The CDR3 extends over 12 amino acids.